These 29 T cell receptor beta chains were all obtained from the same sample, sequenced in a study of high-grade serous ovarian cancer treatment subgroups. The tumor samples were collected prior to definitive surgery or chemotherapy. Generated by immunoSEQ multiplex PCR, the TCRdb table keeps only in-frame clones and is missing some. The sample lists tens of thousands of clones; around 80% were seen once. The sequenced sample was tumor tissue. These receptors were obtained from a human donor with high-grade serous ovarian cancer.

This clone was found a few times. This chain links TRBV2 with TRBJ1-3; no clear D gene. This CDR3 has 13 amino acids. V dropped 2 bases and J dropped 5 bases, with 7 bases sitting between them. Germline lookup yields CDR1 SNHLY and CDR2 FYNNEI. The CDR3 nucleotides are TGTGCCAGCAGTGAACGGTGGCGAAACACCATATATTTT. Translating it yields CASSERWRNTIYF.

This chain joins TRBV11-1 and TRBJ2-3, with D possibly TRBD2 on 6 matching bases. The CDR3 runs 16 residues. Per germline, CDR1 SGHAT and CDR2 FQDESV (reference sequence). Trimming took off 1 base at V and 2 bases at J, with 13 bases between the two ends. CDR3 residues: CASSLDAASATDTQYF. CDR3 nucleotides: TGTGCCAGCAGCTTAGACGCGGCTAGCGCCACAGATACGCAGTATTTT.

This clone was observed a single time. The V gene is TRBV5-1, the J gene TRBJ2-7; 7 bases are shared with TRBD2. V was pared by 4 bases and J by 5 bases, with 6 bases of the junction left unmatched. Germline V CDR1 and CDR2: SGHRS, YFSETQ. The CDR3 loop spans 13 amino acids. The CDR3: CASSVPSGDEQYF. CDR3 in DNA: TGCGCCAGCAGCGTCCCTAGCGGAGACGAGCAGTACTTC. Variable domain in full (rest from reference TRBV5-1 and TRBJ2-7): KAGVTQTPRYLIKTRGQQVTLSCSPISGHRSVSWYQQTPGQGLQFLFEYFSETQRNKGNFPGRFSGRQFSNSRSEMNVSTLELGDSALYLCASSVPSGDEQYFGPGTRLTVT.

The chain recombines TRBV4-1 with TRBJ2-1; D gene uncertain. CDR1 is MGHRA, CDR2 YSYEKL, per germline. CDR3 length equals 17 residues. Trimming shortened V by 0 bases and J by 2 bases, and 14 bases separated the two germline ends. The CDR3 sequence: CASSQDRQFTAYNEQFF. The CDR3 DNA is TGCGCCAGCAGCCAAGACCGACAATTTACGGCCTACAATGAGCAGTTCTTC.

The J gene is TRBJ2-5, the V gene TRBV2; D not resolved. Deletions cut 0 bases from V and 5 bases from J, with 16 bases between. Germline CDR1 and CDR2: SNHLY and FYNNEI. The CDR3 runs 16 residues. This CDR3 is CASSEALRHASETQYF. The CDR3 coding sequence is TGTGCCAGCAGTGAAGCGCTTCGGCACGCCAGTGAGACCCAGTACTTC.

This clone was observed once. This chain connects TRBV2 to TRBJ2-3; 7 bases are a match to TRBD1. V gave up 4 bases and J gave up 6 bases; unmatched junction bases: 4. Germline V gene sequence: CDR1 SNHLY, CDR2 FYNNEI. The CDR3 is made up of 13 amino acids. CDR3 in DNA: TGTGCCAGCAGTGGACAGGGCGAGGATACGCAGTATTTT. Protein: CASSGQGEDTQYF.

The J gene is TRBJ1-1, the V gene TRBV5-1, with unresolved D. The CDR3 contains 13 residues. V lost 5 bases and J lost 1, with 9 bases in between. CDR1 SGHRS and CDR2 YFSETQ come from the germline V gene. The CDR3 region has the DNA TGCGCCAGCAGGGTTGAGGCGAACACTGAAGCTTTCTTT. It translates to CASRVEANTEAFF.

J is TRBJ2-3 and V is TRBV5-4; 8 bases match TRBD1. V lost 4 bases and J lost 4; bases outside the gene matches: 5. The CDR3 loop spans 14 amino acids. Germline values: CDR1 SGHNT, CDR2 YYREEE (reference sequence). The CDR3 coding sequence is TGTGCCAGCAGCCCCGGACAGGGCGCAGATACGCAGTATTTT. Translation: CASSPGQGADTQYF.

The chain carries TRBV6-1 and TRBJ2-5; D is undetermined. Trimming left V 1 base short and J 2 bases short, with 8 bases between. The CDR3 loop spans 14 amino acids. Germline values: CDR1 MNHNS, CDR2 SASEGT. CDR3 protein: CASSEGGPQETQYF. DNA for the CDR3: TGTGCCAGCAGTGAAGGGGGTCCTCAAGAGACCCAGTACTTC.

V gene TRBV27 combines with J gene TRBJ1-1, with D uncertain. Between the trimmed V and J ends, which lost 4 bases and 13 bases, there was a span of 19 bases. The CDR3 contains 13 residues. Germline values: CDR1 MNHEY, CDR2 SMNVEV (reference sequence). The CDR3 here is CASSSPAGRKLFF. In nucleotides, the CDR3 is TGTGCCAGCAGTTCCCCGGCGGGGAGGAAGCTTTTCTTT.

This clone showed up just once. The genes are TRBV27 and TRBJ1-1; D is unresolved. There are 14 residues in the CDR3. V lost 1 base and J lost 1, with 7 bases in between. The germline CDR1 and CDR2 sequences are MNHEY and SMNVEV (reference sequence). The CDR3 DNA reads TGTGCCAGCAGTTTATTTCTCGGGAACACTGAAGCTTTCTTT. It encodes CASSLFLGNTEAFF.

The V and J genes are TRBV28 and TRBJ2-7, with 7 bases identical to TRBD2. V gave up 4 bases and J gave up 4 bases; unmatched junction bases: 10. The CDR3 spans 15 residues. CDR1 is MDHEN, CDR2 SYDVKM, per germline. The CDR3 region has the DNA TGTGCCAGCAGTTCGCACGGGGGAGGGATTTACGAGCAGTACTTC. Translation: CASSSHGGGIYEQYF. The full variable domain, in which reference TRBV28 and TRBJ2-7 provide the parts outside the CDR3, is DVKVTQSSRYLVKRTGEKVFLECVQDMDHENMFWYRQDPGLGLRLIYFSYDVKMKEKGDIPEGYSVSREKKERFSLILESASTNQTSMYLCASSSHGGGIYEQYFGPGTRLTVT.

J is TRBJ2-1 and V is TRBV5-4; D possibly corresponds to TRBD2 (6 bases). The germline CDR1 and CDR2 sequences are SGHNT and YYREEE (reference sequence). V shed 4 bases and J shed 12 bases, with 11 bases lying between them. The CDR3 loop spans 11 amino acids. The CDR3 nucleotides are TGTGCCAGCAGCCCCGGGACTGGGCAGTTCTTC. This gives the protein CASSPGTGQFF.

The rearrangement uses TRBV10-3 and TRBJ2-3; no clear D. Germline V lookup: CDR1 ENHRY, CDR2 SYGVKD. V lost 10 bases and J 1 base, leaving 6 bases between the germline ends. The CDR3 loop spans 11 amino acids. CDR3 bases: TGTGCCACCCTACGCACAGATACGCAGTATTTT. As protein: CATLRTDTQYF.

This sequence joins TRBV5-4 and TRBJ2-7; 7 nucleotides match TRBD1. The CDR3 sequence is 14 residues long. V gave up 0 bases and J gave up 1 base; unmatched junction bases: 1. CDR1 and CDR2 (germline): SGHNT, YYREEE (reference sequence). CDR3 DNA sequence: TGTGCCAGCAGCTTGGACAGGGGATCCTACGAGCAGTACTTC. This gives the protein CASSLDRGSYEQYF.

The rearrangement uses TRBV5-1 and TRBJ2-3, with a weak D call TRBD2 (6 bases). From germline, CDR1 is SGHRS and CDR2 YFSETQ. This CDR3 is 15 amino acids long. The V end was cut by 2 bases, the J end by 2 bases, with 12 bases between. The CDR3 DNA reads TGCGCCAGCAGCTTCTCCGGGACTGACACAGATACGCAGTATTTT. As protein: CASSFSGTDTDTQYF.

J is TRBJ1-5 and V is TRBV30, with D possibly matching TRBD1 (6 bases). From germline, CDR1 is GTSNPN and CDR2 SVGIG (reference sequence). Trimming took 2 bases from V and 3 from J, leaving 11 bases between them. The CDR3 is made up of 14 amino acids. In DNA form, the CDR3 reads TGTGCCTGGAGTCGACAGGTAAACAATCAGCCCCAGCATTTT. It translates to CAWSRQVNNQPQHF.

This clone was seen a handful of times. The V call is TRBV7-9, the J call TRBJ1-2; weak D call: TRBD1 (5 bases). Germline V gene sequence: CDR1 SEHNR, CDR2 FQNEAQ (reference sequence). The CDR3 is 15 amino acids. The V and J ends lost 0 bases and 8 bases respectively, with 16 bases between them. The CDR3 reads CASSLAQGDMSGYTF. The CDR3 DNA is TGTGCCAGCAGCTTAGCGCAAGGGGATATGAGCGGCTACACCTTC.

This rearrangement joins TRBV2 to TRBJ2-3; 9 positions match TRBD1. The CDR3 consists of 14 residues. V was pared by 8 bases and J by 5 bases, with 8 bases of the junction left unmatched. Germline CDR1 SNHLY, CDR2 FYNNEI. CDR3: CASERNRGQDTQYF. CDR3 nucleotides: TGTGCCAGCGAGAGAAACAGGGGGCAAGATACGCAGTATTTT.

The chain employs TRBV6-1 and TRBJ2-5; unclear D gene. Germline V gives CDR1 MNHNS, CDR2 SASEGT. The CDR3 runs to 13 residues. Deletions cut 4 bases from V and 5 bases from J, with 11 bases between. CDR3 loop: CASSVNPRETQYF. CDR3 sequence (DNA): TGTGCCAGCAGTGTAAATCCACGGGAGACCCAGTACTTC.

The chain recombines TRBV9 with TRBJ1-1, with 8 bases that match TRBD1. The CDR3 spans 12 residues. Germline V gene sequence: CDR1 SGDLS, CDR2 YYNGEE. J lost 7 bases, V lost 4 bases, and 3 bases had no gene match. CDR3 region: CASSPTGGEAFF. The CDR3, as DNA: TGTGCCAGCAGCCCTACAGGGGGTGAAGCTTTCTTT.

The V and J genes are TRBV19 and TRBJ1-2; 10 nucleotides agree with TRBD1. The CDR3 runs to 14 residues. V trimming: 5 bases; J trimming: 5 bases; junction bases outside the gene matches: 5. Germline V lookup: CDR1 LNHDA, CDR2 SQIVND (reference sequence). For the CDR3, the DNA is TGTGCCAGTAGTCCTCCGGGACAGGGGTATGGCTACACCTTC. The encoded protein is CASSPPGQGYGYTF.

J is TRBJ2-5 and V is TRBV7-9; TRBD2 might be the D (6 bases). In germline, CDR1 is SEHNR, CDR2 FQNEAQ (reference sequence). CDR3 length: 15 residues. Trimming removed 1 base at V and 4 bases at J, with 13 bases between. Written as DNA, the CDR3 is TGTGCCAGCAGCTTAGGAGACCGGGGGATAGAGACCCAGTACTTC. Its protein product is CASSLGDRGIETQYF.

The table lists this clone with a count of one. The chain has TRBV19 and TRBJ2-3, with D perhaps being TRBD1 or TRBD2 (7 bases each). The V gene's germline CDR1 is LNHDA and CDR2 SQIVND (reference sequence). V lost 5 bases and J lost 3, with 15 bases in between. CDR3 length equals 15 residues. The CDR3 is CASSSPGGGTDTQYF. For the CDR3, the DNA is TGTGCCAGTAGTTCTCCAGGGGGAGGGACAGATACGCAGTATTTT.

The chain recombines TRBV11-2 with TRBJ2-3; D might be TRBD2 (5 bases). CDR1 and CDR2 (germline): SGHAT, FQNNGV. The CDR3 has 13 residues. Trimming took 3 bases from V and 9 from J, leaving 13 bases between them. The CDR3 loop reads CASSLGRGGTQYF. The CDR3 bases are TGTGCCAGCAGCTTGGGCCGCGGAGGCACGCAGTATTTT.

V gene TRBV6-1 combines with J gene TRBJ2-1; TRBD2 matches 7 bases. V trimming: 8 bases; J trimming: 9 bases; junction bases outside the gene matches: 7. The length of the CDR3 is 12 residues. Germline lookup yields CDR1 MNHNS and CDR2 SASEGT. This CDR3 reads CASGRLAGEQFF. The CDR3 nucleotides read TGTGCCAGCGGTCGACTAGCCGGTGAGCAGTTCTTC.

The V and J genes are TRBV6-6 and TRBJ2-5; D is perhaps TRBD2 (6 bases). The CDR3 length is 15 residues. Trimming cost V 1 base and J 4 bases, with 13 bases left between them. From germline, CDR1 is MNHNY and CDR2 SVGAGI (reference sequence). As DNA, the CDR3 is TGTGCCAGCAGTTACTTCGGCGGGATAGGAGAGACCCAGTACTTC. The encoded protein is CASSYFGGIGETQYF.

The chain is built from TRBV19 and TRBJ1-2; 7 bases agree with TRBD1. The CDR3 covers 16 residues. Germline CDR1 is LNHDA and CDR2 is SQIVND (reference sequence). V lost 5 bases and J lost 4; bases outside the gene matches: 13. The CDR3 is CASSVRQGIDSYGYTF. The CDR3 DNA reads TGTGCCAGTAGTGTCCGACAGGGAATAGACTCCTATGGCTACACCTTC.

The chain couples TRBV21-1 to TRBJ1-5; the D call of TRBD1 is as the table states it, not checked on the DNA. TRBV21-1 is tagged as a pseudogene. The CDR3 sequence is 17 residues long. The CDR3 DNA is TGTGCCAGCAGCAATATGAGCGGCAGGGGAGGCAATCAGCCCCAGCATTTT. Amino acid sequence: CASSNMSGRGGNQPQHF.